Included here is one T cell receptor beta chain sequence, with context. Losses at the gene ends were 7 bases for V and 8 bases for J; bases not matched to a gene: 10. The CDR3 is 13 residues long. This sample was taken from a study of patients and donors after allogeneic stem cell transplantation. Each CDR3 protein gets one entry after TCRdb re-called the RT-PCR reads with MiXCR. The sample lists 410,000 or so distinct CDR3 sequences, roughly 17% occurring once. The rearrangement joins TRBV12-3 or TRBV12-4 to TRBJ1-1; TRBD1 matches at 7 bases. Sequenced: blood, either unsorted or a sorted T cell fraction (not recorded which). The receptor was isolated from a human donor who was either an allogeneic HSCT recipient or a stem cell or donor lymphocyte infusion donor (not recorded which). It is not recorded whose cells these are; they may come from a transplant donor. The CDR3 region has the DNA TGTGCCAGCACAAGGACAGGTTTTGGGGAAGCTTTCTTT. Translated, it gives CASTRTGFGEAFF.